The present TCR beta chain was sequenced within a study of cytomegalovirus exposure and HLA in healthy donors. Across the study: Ancestry clustering placed about four fifths of around 400 genotyped donors in the Caucasian-associated cluster.

The PCR used 60 Vbeta and 13 Jbeta primers. TCRdb's copy holds only in-frame clones and misses some; the assay was immunoSEQ multiplex PCR. The sample holds some 200,000 clones, more than 65% seen once. The CDR3 runs to 19 residues. The V gene end was trimmed by 5 bases and the J gene end by 2 bases; junction bases not matched to a gene: 16. Germline-derived CDR1 and CDR2 are LNHDA and SQIVND (reference sequence). The J gene is TRBJ1-5, the V gene TRBV19; TRBD1 matches 9 bases. The sample was PBMCs. The receptor's source is a female donor in good health and CMV-seronegative. The CDR3 sequence: CASSLRPGDRVRGNQPQHF. The CDR3 DNA reads as TGTGCCAGTAGTCTCCGTCCCGGGGACAGGGTGCGAGGCAATCAGCCCCAGCATTTT.